The present entry profiles one T cell receptor beta chain with its context. Seattle patient enrollment occurred during active infection, with longitudinal follow-up thereafter. V lost 3 bases to trimming and J lost 6 bases, with 9 bases between them. The germline gives CDR1 SSHAT, CDR2 FNYEAQ (reference sequence). The CDR3 consists of 13 residues. The data belong to a study of blood T cell repertoires in COVID-19. At the level of the study: Samples came from the United States, Italy and Spain, spanning acute and convalescent COVID-19. T cells, B-cell-depleted T cells, or PBMCs supplied cDNA or gDNA.

Original handling: Reference gene primer amplification yielded estimated nucleated cell counts. Profiled with immunoSEQ multiplex PCR; TCRdb holds only in-frame clones, not every one. V, J and clone size were drawn from that table, and D and trimming were deduced from the DNA. The sample includes under 150,000 clones, approximately 89% of them seen just once. This sequence originates from an older woman with COVID-19, enrolled during active disease. The gene calls are TRBV7-7 and TRBJ1-5; D gene uncertain. Sequenced input: peripheral blood. The CDR3 here is CASSLGPSQPQHF. CDR3 nucleotides: TGTGCCAGCAGCTTGGGCCCGAGTCAGCCCCAGCATTTT.